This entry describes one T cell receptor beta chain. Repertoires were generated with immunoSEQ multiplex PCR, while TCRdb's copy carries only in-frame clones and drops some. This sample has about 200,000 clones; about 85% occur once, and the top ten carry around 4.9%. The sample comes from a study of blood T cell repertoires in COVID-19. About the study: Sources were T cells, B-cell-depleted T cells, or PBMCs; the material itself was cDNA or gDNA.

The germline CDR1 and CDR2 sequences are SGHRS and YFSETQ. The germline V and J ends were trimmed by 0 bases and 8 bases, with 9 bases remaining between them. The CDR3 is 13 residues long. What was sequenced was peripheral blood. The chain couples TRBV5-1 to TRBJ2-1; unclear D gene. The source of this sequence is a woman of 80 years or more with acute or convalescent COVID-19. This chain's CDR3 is CASSLGSTDEQFF. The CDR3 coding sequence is TGCGCCAGCAGCTTGGGTAGTACCGATGAGCAGTTCTTC. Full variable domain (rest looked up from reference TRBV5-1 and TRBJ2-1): KAGVTQTPRYLIKTRGQQVTLSCSPISGHRSVSWYQQTPGQGLQFLFEYFSETQRNKGNFPGRFSGRQFSNSRSEMNVSTLELGDSALYLCASSLGSTDEQFFGPGTRLTVL.